The 30 T cell receptor beta chains presented below share a single source sample, sequenced in a study of blood T cell repertoires in COVID-19. Profiled with immunoSEQ multiplex PCR; TCRdb holds only in-frame clones, not every one. The sample records 150,000 to 180,000 clones, approximately 85% being singletons. Sequencing was done on a sample of peripheral blood. These receptors all stem from a man aged 60 to 75 with COVID-19, enrolled during active disease.

J is TRBJ2-2 and V is TRBV6-5; 7 bases are a match to TRBD2. CDR1 MNHEY and CDR2 SVGAGI come from the germline V gene. This CDR3 region has 15 residues. The ends lost 9 bases at V and 1 base at J; junction bases unmatched: 8. The chain's CDR3 is CASQASGLNTGELFF. The CDR3 DNA sequence: TGTGCCAGTCAGGCTAGCGGTTTGAACACCGGGGAGCTGTTTTTT.

This clone was seen just once. This chain's CDR3 is CASSKLGEAYYGYTF. CDR3 coding DNA: TGTGCCAGCAGTAAACTAGGGGAGGCCTACTATGGCTACACCTTC. The V gene is TRBV6-5, the J gene TRBJ1-2; tentative D call: TRBD1 (5 bases). This CDR3 is built from 15 residues. V lost 5 bases and J 3 bases, leaving 16 bases between the germline ends. Germline CDR1 and CDR2: MNHEY and SVGAGI.

The gene calls are TRBV20-1 and TRBJ1-2, with D unclear. The germline V and J ends were trimmed by 6 bases and 5 bases, with 10 bases remaining between them. The CDR3 is made up of 11 amino acids. Germline V gives CDR1 DFQATT, CDR2 SNEGSKA (reference sequence). CDR3 sequence reads: CSAWAAYGYTF. In DNA, the CDR3 is TGCAGTGCCTGGGCAGCATATGGCTACACCTTC.

The chain joins TRBV19 to TRBJ1-2, with D possibly TRBD1 on 6 matching bases. The germline V gene encodes CDR1 LNHDA and CDR2 SQIVND (reference sequence). The CDR3 consists of 15 residues. V was shortened by 5 bases and J by 3 bases, with 16 bases between the two germline ends. The CDR3 nucleotides are TGTGCCAGTAGTGACCAGGGGTCCTTATACTATGGCTACACCTTC. Residues: CASSDQGSLYYGYTF. The whole variable domain, remainder taken from reference TRBV19 and TRBJ1-2, is DGGITQSPKYLFRKEGQNVTLSCEQNLNHDAMYWYRQDPGQGLRLIYYSQIVNDFQKGDIAEGYSVSREKKESFPLTVTSAQKNPTAFYLCASSDQGSLYYGYTFGSGTRLTVV.

CDR3 in amino acids: CASSLLQGLNTEAFF. For the CDR3, the DNA is TGTGCCAGCAGCTTACTACAGGGGTTGAACACTGAAGCTTTCTTT. The genes are TRBV11-1 and TRBJ1-1, with TRBD1 identical over 7 bases. The trim removed 2 bases at V and 0 bases at J, leaving 3 bases unmatched. In germline, CDR1 is SGHAT, CDR2 FQDESV (reference sequence). The CDR3 length is 15 residues.

This chain joins TRBV5-1 and TRBJ1-2, with no clear D. V was trimmed by 3 bases and J by 4 bases, leaving 7 bases between them. The CDR3 covers 12 residues. Germline assignment: CDR1 SGHRS and CDR2 YFSETQ. CDR3 sequence: CASSWETYGYTF. DNA of the CDR3: TGCGCCAGCAGCTGGGAGACCTATGGCTACACCTTC. Full variable domain (rest looked up from reference TRBV5-1 and TRBJ1-2): KAGVTQTPRYLIKTRGQQVTLSCSPISGHRSVSWYQQTPGQGLQFLFEYFSETQRNKGNFPGRFSGRQFSNSRSEMNVSTLELGDSALYLCASSWETYGYTFGSGTRLTVV.

The chain carries TRBV11-2 and TRBJ1-1; D unresolved. Trimming removed 1 base at V and 4 bases at J, with 10 bases between. The CDR3 loop spans 14 amino acids. Germline V gene data show CDR1 as SGHAT and CDR2 as FQNNGV. The CDR3 nucleotides are TGTGCCAGCAGCTTAGTCCAGTTGGCCACTGAAGCTTTCTTT. This encodes CASSLVQLATEAFF.

This chain links TRBV6-5 with TRBJ2-7; D unresolved. CDR3 length equals 12 residues. CDR1 and CDR2 from the germline V gene are MNHEY and SVGAGI. V lost 5 bases and J lost 4, with 9 bases in between. CDR3 DNA: TGTGCCAGCAGTCAAACACAATACGAGCAGTACTTC. This encodes CASSQTQYEQYF.

The chain is built from TRBV27 and TRBJ2-2; D is undetermined. From germline, CDR1 is MNHEY and CDR2 SMNVEV (reference sequence). V dropped 6 bases and J dropped 4 bases, with 18 bases sitting between them. There are 16 residues in the CDR3. CDR3 DNA: TGTGCCAGCAGGCCAAGCCAGAGGTCTCCCACCGGGGAGCTGTTTTTT. Translation: CASRPSQRSPTGELFF.

The chain links TRBV29-1 to TRBJ1-2; D call uncertain. V was shortened by 4 bases and J by 8 bases, with 17 bases between the two germline ends. Germline CDR1 and CDR2: SQVTM and ANQGSEA. This CDR3 has 13 residues. In nucleotides, the CDR3 is TGCAGCGTTGTCTCTGCAGACATAGAGGGCTACACCTTC. Protein: CSVVSADIEGYTF.

The rearrangement joins TRBV19 to TRBJ2-5, with 8 bases that match TRBD1. The CDR3 consists of 14 residues. The V and J ends lost 7 bases and 5 bases, in that order; junction bases with no gene match: 9. CDR1 and CDR2 from the germline V gene are LNHDA and SQIVND (reference sequence). CDR3 nucleotide sequence: TGTGCCAGTAATTCCCAGGGGGCGAGGGAGACCCAGTACTTC. Translating gives CASNSQGARETQYF.

The chain is built from TRBV4-3 and TRBJ1-6; possibly TRBD1 for D (6 bases). CDR3 length equals 16 residues. Looked up from germline, CDR1 is LGHNA and CDR2 is YSLEER. Between the trimmed V and J ends, which lost 0 bases and 6 bases, there was a span of 12 bases. In DNA form, the CDR3 reads TGCGCCAGCAGCCAAGACAGCCGACAGGCTAATTCACCCCTCCACTTT. Protein product: CASSQDSRQANSPLHF.

The chain combines TRBV2 with TRBJ1-1; possible D gene TRBD1, 5 bases. Trimming cost V 3 bases and J 0 bases, with 14 bases left between them. This CDR3 is 16 amino acids long. Germline V gene lookup returns CDR1 SNHLY and CDR2 FYNNEI. CDR3 residues: CASSDRGWKVNTEAFF. In nucleotides, the CDR3 is TGTGCCAGCAGTGACCGGGGGTGGAAGGTGAACACTGAAGCTTTCTTT. The full variable domain, with the rest looked up from reference TRBV2 and TRBJ1-1, is EPEVTQTPSHQVTQMGQEVILRCVPISNHLYFYWYRQILGQKVEFLVSFYNNEISEKSEIFDDQFSVERPDGSNFTLKIRSTKLEDSAMYFCASSDRGWKVNTEAFFGQGTRLTVV.

This clone was detected a few times. The chain has TRBV25-1 and TRBJ2-7; TRBD1 might be the D (7 bases). Per the germline V gene, CDR1 is MGHDK and CDR2 is SYGVNS. This CDR3 is built from 14 residues. V dropped 6 bases and J dropped 6 bases, with 18 bases sitting between them. This CDR3 is CASSETGRTGEQYF. The CDR3 DNA reads as TGTGCCAGCAGCGAGACAGGGAGGACTGGCGAGCAGTACTTC.

This chain links TRBV7-3 with TRBJ2-1; D is perhaps TRBD2 (5 bases). The CDR3 totals 15 residues. V was trimmed by 1 base and J by 6 bases, leaving 13 bases between them. CDR1 and CDR2 (germline): SGHTA, FQGTGA. The CDR3 DNA reads TGTGCCAGCAGCTTAAGTAGCTCCGGGGTCAATGAGCAGTTCTTC. Translated, it gives CASSLSSSGVNEQFF. Supplemented by reference TRBV7-3 and TRBJ2-1, the full variable domain reads GAGVSQTPSNKVTEKGKYVELRCDPISGHTALYWYRQSLGQGPEFLIYFQGTGAADDSGLPNDRFFAVRPEGSVSTLKIQRTERGDSAVYLCASSLSSSGVNEQFFGPGTRLTVL.

The chain links TRBV7-2 to TRBJ1-1; TRBD1 agrees at 9 bases. J lost 9 bases, V lost 0 bases, and 5 bases had no gene match. This CDR3 is 14 amino acids long. Per the germline V gene, CDR1 is SGHTA and CDR2 is FQGNSA. CDR3: CASSLASTGGQAFF. The CDR3 nucleotides are TGTGCCAGCAGCTTAGCGTCGACAGGGGGACAAGCTTTCTTT.

The chain uses TRBV7-3 and TRBJ2-3; 11 nucleotides align to TRBD1. V was pared by 3 bases and J by 5 bases, with 7 bases of the junction left unmatched. This CDR3 region has 16 residues. CDR1 and CDR2 from the germline V gene are SGHTA and FQGTGA. The CDR3 region is CASSLEGQGVLDTQYF. As DNA, the CDR3 is TGTGCCAGCAGCTTGGAGGGACAGGGGGTTTTAGATACGCAGTATTTT.

V gene TRBV6-2 or TRBV6-3 combines with J gene TRBJ2-7; D is unresolved. CDR3 length: 14 residues. Trimming shortened V by 2 bases and J by 2 bases, and 10 bases separated the two germline ends. The germline V gene has CDR1 MNHEY and CDR2 SVGEGT. The CDR3 DNA is TGTGCCAGCAGTTACGACGGAGTCGCCTACGAGCAGTACTTC. This encodes CASSYDGVAYEQYF.

J is TRBJ1-3 and V is TRBV7-6; D is perhaps TRBD1 (6 bases). Germline assignment: CDR1 SGHVS and CDR2 FNYEAQ. This CDR3 spans 16 amino acids. V was clipped by 5 bases and J by 1 base, with 15 bases between them. CDR3 in DNA: TGTGCCAGCAGCACCGGGACACTCCTTTCTGGAAACACCATATATTTT. It encodes CASSTGTLLSGNTIYF.

The table lists this clone with a count of one. The V gene is TRBV24-1, the J gene TRBJ2-3; D is uncertain. The germline CDR1 and CDR2 sequences are KGHDR and SFDVKD. The CDR3 extends over 15 amino acids. The V end lost 3 bases, the J end lost 1 base, and 10 bases lay between the germline ends. The CDR3 is CATSDPTGRTDTQYF. In DNA form, the CDR3 reads TGTGCCACCAGTGATCCGACGGGTCGCACAGATACGCAGTATTTT.

V is TRBV11-3 and J is TRBJ1-2; 8 positions match TRBD1. Germline V gene lookup returns CDR1 SGHNT and CDR2 YENEEA. This CDR3 comprises 16 residues. The V and J ends lost 5 bases and 4 bases, in that order; junction bases with no gene match: 12. CDR3 sequence: CASSKGQATPAYGYTF. DNA of the CDR3: TGTGCCAGCAGCAAGGGACAGGCTACCCCGGCCTATGGCTACACCTTC.

The chain employs TRBV29-1 and TRBJ1-2, with D perhaps TRBD1 (5 bases). Germline V lookup: CDR1 SQVTM, CDR2 ANQGSEA. The CDR3 covers 12 residues. The V end was cut by 4 bases, the J end by 2 bases, with 8 bases between. The DNA of the CDR3 is TGCAGCGTTGGCGGGGCGAACTATGGCTACACCTTC. This sequence encodes CSVGGANYGYTF.

This chain joins TRBV4-1 and TRBJ2-2, with TRBD1 matching over 7 bases. The CDR3 totals 15 residues. In germline, CDR1 is MGHRA, CDR2 YSYEKL. The ends lost 3 bases at V and 5 bases at J; junction bases unmatched: 6. CDR3: CASSQTGIVTGELFF. DNA of the CDR3: TGCGCCAGCAGCCAGACAGGGATCGTGACCGGGGAGCTGTTTTTT.

This clone has only a few counts. The chain joins TRBV18 to TRBJ2-7, with TRBD1 identical over 10 bases. There are 16 residues in the CDR3. The ends lost 5 bases at V and 2 bases at J; junction bases unmatched: 9. Germline CDR1 reads KGHSH; CDR2 reads LQKENI. Here the CDR3 DNA reads TGTGCCAGCTCAGGAGCTACCGGGACAGGGGCCTACGAGCAGTACTTC. The encoded protein is CASSGATGTGAYEQYF.

This chain joins TRBV29-1 and TRBJ1-6; 10 bases are shared with TRBD1. Trimming at V came to 6 bases and at J to 6 bases, leaving 5 bases not matched to a gene. CDR1 is SQVTM, CDR2 ANQGSEA, per germline. This CDR3 is 14 amino acids long. The chain's CDR3 is CSVRGQGGNSPLHF. The CDR3 DNA reads TGCAGCGTCCGAGGACAGGGGGGTAATTCACCCCTCCACTTT.

This chain joins TRBV7-9 and TRBJ1-1; D is possibly TRBD1 (6 bases). Germline CDR1 and CDR2: SEHNR and FQNEAQ (reference sequence). V lost 2 bases and J 5 bases, leaving 12 bases between the germline ends. The CDR3 is 14 amino acids. CDR3 nucleotides: TGTGCCAGCAGCTTAACGGGGGGCAAGACTGAAGCTTTCTTT. Translating it yields CASSLTGGKTEAFF.

This chain joins TRBV3-1 (or the pseudogene TRBV3-2) and TRBJ2-7; 9 bases are a match to TRBD2. The V gene end was trimmed by 4 bases and the J gene end by 2 bases; junction bases not matched to a gene: 6. Germline V gene sequence: CDR1 LGHDT, CDR2 YNNKEL (reference sequence). This CDR3 region has 15 residues. CDR3 residues: CASSLVSGSAYEQYF. CDR3 sequence (DNA): TGTGCCAGCAGCCTCGTTAGCGGGAGCGCCTACGAGCAGTACTTC.

This sequence joins TRBV27 and TRBJ1-5, with D perhaps TRBD1 (5 bases). The CDR3 length is 14 residues. In germline, CDR1 is MNHEY, CDR2 SMNVEV (reference sequence). The germline V and J ends were trimmed by 8 bases and 3 bases, with 14 bases remaining between them. The CDR3 reads CASAGLTNNQPQHF. Written as DNA, the CDR3 is TGTGCCAGCGCGGGACTTACCAACAATCAGCCCCAGCATTTT.

The rearrangement links TRBV10-3 to TRBJ2-7, with 10 bases identical to TRBD2. V trimming: 3 bases; J trimming: 3 bases; junction bases outside the gene matches: 5. Germline V gives CDR1 ENHRY, CDR2 SYGVKD. The CDR3 has 15 residues. The CDR3 region is CAISDSSGGNYEQYF. Here the CDR3 DNA reads TGTGCCATCAGTGATTCTAGCGGGGGTAACTACGAGCAGTACTTC.

As regards this clone: Germline is not matched at one junction end, which may reflect a read error. The V gene is TRBV24-1, the J gene TRBJ2-1, with 8 bases identical to TRBD2. Germline loops: CDR1 KGHDR, CDR2 SFDVKD. The CDR3 has 16 residues. This CDR3 is CATSGLSGGSYNEQFF. The CDR3 coding sequence is TGTGCCACCAGTGGTTTGAGCGGGGGCTCCTACAATGAGCAGTTCTTC.